These 18 T cell receptor beta chains were all obtained from the same sample, sequenced in a study of blood T cell repertoires in COVID-19. Repertoires were generated with immunoSEQ multiplex PCR, while TCRdb's copy carries only in-frame clones and drops some. The sample lists nearly 400,000 clones, about 90% occurring once. The sample taken for sequencing was PBMCs or T cells enriched from blood (not recorded which). The receptors originated from a woman in her twenties or thirties who had recovered from COVID-19.

In this sample, this clone turned up a few times. The chain uses TRBV5-4 and TRBJ1-1; TRBD1 is a possible D gene (6 bases). Between the trimmed V and J ends, which lost 0 bases and 9 bases, there was a span of 12 bases. CDR1 SGHNT and CDR2 YYREEE come from the germline V gene (reference sequence). The CDR3 runs to 13 residues. CDR3 in amino acids: CASSLEQGEKAFF. The CDR3 region has the DNA TGTGCCAGCAGCTTGGAACAGGGAGAGAAAGCTTTCTTT.

The chain employs TRBV11-2 and TRBJ2-3, with 7 bases identical to TRBD2. V was pared by 1 base and J by 1 base, with 5 bases of the junction left unmatched. Germline CDR1 SGHAT, CDR2 FQNNGV. The CDR3 has 16 amino acids. CDR3 sequence (DNA): TGTGCCAGCAGCTTAGGGGGAGGGCGGGGCACAGATACGCAGTATTTT. Its translation: CASSLGGGRGTDTQYF.

The genes are TRBV11-2 and TRBJ2-3; a weak D match, TRBD2 (6 bases). Germline V CDR1 and CDR2: SGHAT, FQNNGV. The CDR3 is 17 amino acids. Trimming pared 1 base from V and 4 bases from J, leaving 18 bases between. CDR3 protein: CASSLAPQTSSADTQYF. For the CDR3, the DNA is TGTGCCAGCAGCTTAGCCCCTCAGACTAGTTCGGCAGATACGCAGTATTTT.

The chain joins TRBV11-2 to TRBJ2-7, with 10 bases lining up with TRBD1. Germline V gives CDR1 SGHAT, CDR2 FQNNGV. V shed 2 bases and J 4 bases; nucleotides not matched to a gene: 5. This CDR3 contains 15 residues. CDR3 nucleotide sequence: TGTGCCAGCAGCTTATGGGGGACAGGGGTGTACGAGCAGTACTTC. This gives the protein CASSLWGTGVYEQYF.

The chain couples TRBV19 to TRBJ1-4; no firm D call. Between the trimmed V and J ends, which lost 6 bases and 3 bases, there was a span of 17 bases. CDR1 is LNHDA and CDR2 is SQIVND in the germline V gene (reference sequence). This CDR3 contains 16 residues. CDR3 bases: TGTGCCAGTAGAGGATTCCGGGATCTCGCTAATGAAAAACTGTTTTTT. Translating gives CASRGFRDLANEKLFF.

The chain recombines TRBV5-6 with TRBJ2-3; D is possibly TRBD2 (5 bases). With 1 base removed from V and 4 bases from J, the gap between germline ends came to 10 bases. The CDR3 sequence is 14 residues long. Germline CDR1 SGHDT, CDR2 YYEEEE. CDR3 DNA sequence: TGTGCCAGCAGCTTGCAGACTAAATCAGATACGCAGTATTTT. Translating gives CASSLQTKSDTQYF. The full variable domain, rest sourced from reference TRBV5-6 and TRBJ2-3, is DAGVTQSPTHLIKTRGQQVTLRCSPKSGHDTVSWYQQALGQGPQFIFQYYEEEERQRGNFPDRFSGHQFPNYSSELNVNALLLGDSALYLCASSLQTKSDTQYFGPGTRLTVL.

The chain joins TRBV3-1 (or the pseudogene TRBV3-2) to TRBJ2-5; possible D gene TRBD2, 5 bases. Germline CDR1 LGHDT, CDR2 YNNKEL (reference sequence). The CDR3 extends over 13 amino acids. Trimming pared 7 bases from V and 5 bases from J, leaving 14 bases between. CDR3: CASTRGFPETQYF. The CDR3 bases are TGTGCCAGCACCCGAGGGTTTCCGGAGACCCAGTACTTC.

The J gene is TRBJ1-1, the V gene TRBV25-1, with D uncertain. V gave up 6 bases and J gave up 1 base, with 9 bases separating them. CDR1 is MGHDK, CDR2 SYGVNS, per germline. The CDR3 sequence is 13 residues long. The DNA of the CDR3 is TGTGCCAGCAGGTACGGCGGGAACACTGAAGCTTTCTTT. Amino acid sequence: CASRYGGNTEAFF. The variable domain in full, with the rest retrieved from reference TRBV25-1 and TRBJ1-1, is EADIYQTPRYLVIGTGKKITLECSQTMGHDKMYWYQQDPGMELHLIHYSYGVNSTEKGDLSSESTVSRIRTEHFPLTLESARPSHTSQYLCASRYGGNTEAFFGQGTRLTVV.

The chain joins TRBV5-3 to TRBJ1-5; a possible D gene is TRBD1 (6 bases). TRBV5-3 is treated as an ORF (open reading frame) with a function not yet certain. The CDR3 extends over 15 amino acids. Trimming shortened V by 3 bases and J by 6 bases, and 16 bases separated the two germline ends. DNA of the CDR3: TGTGCCAGAAGCTGCCACAGGGAAACGGGTCAGCCCCAGCATTTT. Encoded protein: CARSCHRETGQPQHF.

The gene calls are TRBV11-2 and TRBJ2-5, with 7 bases that match TRBD2. From germline, CDR1 is SGHAT and CDR2 FQNNGV. This CDR3 has 15 residues. V shed 5 bases and J 4 bases; nucleotides not matched to a gene: 10. The CDR3 reads CASSQSGDGRETQYF. CDR3 DNA sequence: TGTGCCAGCAGCCAAAGCGGGGACGGCAGAGAGACCCAGTACTTC.

The rearrangement joins TRBV7-9 to TRBJ1-1; the D gene is possibly TRBD1 (5 bases). Germline V gives CDR1 SEHNR, CDR2 FQNEAQ (reference sequence). V lost 2 bases to trimming and J lost 8 bases, with 15 bases between them. The CDR3 has 14 residues. In DNA, the CDR3 is TGTGCCAGCAGCTTACAGGGTCTGAACCGAGAAGCTTTCTTT. Protein product: CASSLQGLNREAFF. The full variable domain, rest sourced from reference TRBV7-9 and TRBJ1-1, is DTGVSQNPRHKITKRGQNVTFRCDPISEHNRLYWYRQTLGQGPEFLTYFQNEAQLEKSRLLSDRFSAERPKGSFSTLEIQRTEQGDSAMYLCASSLQGLNREAFFGQGTRLTVV.

The rearrangement uses TRBV5-4 and TRBJ2-5, with D perhaps matching TRBD1 (6 bases). With 4 bases removed from V and 5 bases from J, the gap between germline ends came to 15 bases. The germline V gene has CDR1 SGHNT and CDR2 YYREEE (reference sequence). This CDR3 has 14 amino acids. The CDR3 protein is CASSPDGGLETQYF. As DNA, the CDR3 is TGTGCCAGCAGCCCGGATGGGGGCCTGGAGACCCAGTACTTC.

The chain recombines TRBV9 with TRBJ2-1; 10 bases match TRBD2. The J segment lost 2 bases and the V segment lost 1 base, leaving 3 bases of the junction unmatched. Germline assignment: CDR1 SGDLS and CDR2 YYNGEE. This CDR3 contains 16 residues. This CDR3 is CASSVRAGGPYNEQFF. CDR3 in DNA: TGTGCCAGCAGCGTAAGAGCGGGGGGGCCCTACAATGAGCAGTTCTTC.

This clone was seen a single time. This chain joins TRBV13 and TRBJ2-1, with D perhaps matching TRBD2 (6 bases). Trimming stripped 4 bases from V and 0 bases from J, with 19 bases between. Germline assignment: CDR1 PRHDT and CDR2 FYEKMQ (reference sequence). The CDR3 covers 18 residues. CDR3: CASSSDTLAAHSYNEQFF. DNA of the CDR3: TGTGCCAGCAGCTCGGACACTTTAGCGGCCCACTCCTACAATGAGCAGTTCTTC.

This rearrangement joins TRBV3-1 (or the pseudogene TRBV3-2) to TRBJ2-7; possibly TRBD1 for D (6 bases). This CDR3 has 13 residues. Trimming pared 6 bases from V and 4 bases from J, leaving 13 bases between. Germline CDR1 reads LGHDT; CDR2 reads YNNKEL (reference sequence). The CDR3 region has the DNA TGTGCCAGCAGGAGGGGGAACGGTTACGAGCAGTACTTC. Translating gives CASRRGNGYEQYF.

The V call is TRBV20-1, the J call TRBJ1-6; weak D call: TRBD1 (5 bases). CDR1 and CDR2 from the germline V gene are DFQATT and SNEGSKA (reference sequence). The V gene lost 3 bases and the J gene lost 9 bases, with 15 bases spanning the gap. The CDR3 contains 14 residues. The CDR3 region has the DNA TGCAGTGCTAGTTCGGAGACAGAGATTTCACCCCTCCACTTT. Translated: CSASSETEISPLHF.

The chain employs TRBV19 and TRBJ2-7, with D possibly matching TRBD1 (5 bases). The germline CDR1 and CDR2 sequences are LNHDA and SQIVND (reference sequence). Trimming stripped 0 bases from V and 3 bases from J, with 6 bases between. The CDR3 extends over 13 amino acids. The CDR3 DNA sequence: TGTGCCAGTAGTATAGAAAGGGGCTACGAGCAGTACTTC. Translated, it gives CASSIERGYEQYF.

This rearrangement joins TRBV27 to TRBJ1-2, with 12 bases identical to TRBD1. The J segment lost 6 bases and the V segment lost 7 bases, leaving 3 bases of the junction unmatched. Germline CDR1 MNHEY, CDR2 SMNVEV (reference sequence). This CDR3 has 13 amino acids. CDR3 DNA: TGTGCCAGCAAGGGACAGGGGGCTGATGGCTACACCTTC. It encodes CASKGQGADGYTF.